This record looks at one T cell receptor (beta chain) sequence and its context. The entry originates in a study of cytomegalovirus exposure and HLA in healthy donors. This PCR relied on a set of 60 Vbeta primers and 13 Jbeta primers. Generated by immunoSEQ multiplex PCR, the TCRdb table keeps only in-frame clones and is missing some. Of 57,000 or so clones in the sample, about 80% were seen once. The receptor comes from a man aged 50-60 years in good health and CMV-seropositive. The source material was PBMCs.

The CDR3 loop is CASSLRGITSHYNEQFF. In nucleotides, the CDR3 is TGTGCCAGCAGCTTAAGAGGAATTACAAGCCACTACAATGAGCAGTTCTTC. The V call is TRBV13, the J call TRBJ2-1; no definite D call. This CDR3 spans 17 amino acids. V was pared by 2 bases and J by 3 bases, with 17 bases between. CDR1 and CDR2 (germline): PRHDT, FYEKMQ (reference sequence).